Sequencing of this T cell receptor beta chain was carried out in a study of T cells in Graves' hyperthyroidism and ophthalmopathy. Whole-study results and caveats: A 13 V-J signature model discriminated ophthalmopathy versus stable hyperthyroidism.

CDR1 and CDR2 (germline): SGHVS, FQNEAQ. The CDR3 is 14 residues long. J gave up 4 bases and V 5 bases, and 4 bases lay outside the gene matches. Ten or more counts support this clonotype. As yet, its antigen is unknown. Exclusions: uncontrolled infection, other autoimmune disease, pregnancy, lactation. Amplified regions were TCR beta CDR3 sequences from RNA transcripts. When the TCR CDR3 underwent first-round RT-PCR, the HTBI primer set was used. TCRdb itself ran the multiplex PCR reads through MiXCR, one entry per CDR3 protein. Of a few hundred thousand distinct CDR3 sequences listed, about 46% are singletons.

The sequenced sample was peripheral blood or thyroid tissue (not recorded which). The TCR was taken from an adult woman with Graves' disease, either hyperthyroidism or ophthalmopathy (not recorded which). The V call is TRBV7-8, the J call TRBJ1-5, with TRBD1 matching over 8 bases. CDR3 nucleotide sequence: TGTGCCAGCAGCCGAAACAGGGGGAATCAGCCCCAGCATTTT. It specifies CASSRNRGNQPQHF.